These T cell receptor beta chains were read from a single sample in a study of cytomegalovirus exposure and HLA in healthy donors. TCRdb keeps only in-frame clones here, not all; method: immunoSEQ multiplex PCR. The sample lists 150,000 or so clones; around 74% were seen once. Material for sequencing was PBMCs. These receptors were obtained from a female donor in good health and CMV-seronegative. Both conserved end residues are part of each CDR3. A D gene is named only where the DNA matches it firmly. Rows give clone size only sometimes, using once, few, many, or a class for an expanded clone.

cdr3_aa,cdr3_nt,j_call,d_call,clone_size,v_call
CASSFPTANNEQFF,TGCGCCAGCAGCTTCCCTACAGCTAACAATGAGCAGTTCTTC,TRBJ2-1,NA,NA,TRBV5-1
CASSFAGTEAFF,TGTGCCAGCAGTTTCGCAGGGACTGAAGCTTTCTTT,TRBJ1-1,NA,few,TRBV27
CASSENLLGVLHF,TGTGCCAGCAGTGAAAACCTTCTAGGGGTCCTCCACTTT,TRBJ1-6,NA,NA,TRBV2
CASSPSRLVYTEAFF,TGTGCCAGCTCACCCTCAAGACTAGTTTACACTGAAGCTTTCTTT,TRBJ1-1,NA,NA,TRBV18
CAGSPGHYTGELFF,TGTGCCGGCTCACCGGGACACTACACCGGGGAGCTGTTTTTT,TRBJ2-2,NA,NA,TRBV18
CASSTSGLAGYFTKFF,NA,TRBJ2-1,NA,once,TRBV6-6
CATSRGAGVSNTGELFF,TGTGCCACCAGCAGGGGCGCGGGAGTCTCTAACACCGGGGAGCTGTTTTTT,TRBJ2-2,TRBD2,NA,TRBV15
CASSPQGALQNGYTF,TGTGCCAGCAGCCCTCAGGGGGCCCTTCAAAATGGCTACACCTTC,TRBJ1-2,TRBD1,NA,TRBV9
CASSRAGGLSNSGNTIYF,TGTGCCAGCAGTCGGGCGGGCGGACTCTCAAACTCTGGAAACACCATATATTTT,TRBJ1-3,NA,NA,TRBV9
CASSLAGQGGDNEQFF,TGTGCCAGCAGCTTGGCCGGACAGGGGGGGGACAATGAGCAGTTCTTC,TRBJ2-1,TRBD1,once,TRBV5-6
CASSLGPGGDTQYF,TGTGCCAGCAGCTTGGGCCCGGGGGGGGATACGCAGTATTTT,TRBJ2-3,TRBD2,NA,TRBV7-2
CSVGRDRVTEAFF,TGCAGCGTGGGGAGGGACAGGGTCACTGAAGCTTTCTTT,TRBJ1-1,TRBD1,NA,TRBV29-1
CASSDGGWDQPQHF,TGTGCCAGCAGTGACGGGGGTTGGGATCAGCCCCAGCATTTT,TRBJ1-5,NA,once,TRBV6-1
CASSLVSGSFSYEQYF,TGTGCCAGCAGCTTAGTATCCGGTTCCTTCTCCTACGAGCAGTACTTC,TRBJ2-7,NA,NA,TRBV7-9
CASSALEGWNTEAFF,TGTGCCAGCAGCGCCCTGGAGGGATGGAACACTGAAGCTTTCTTT,TRBJ1-1,NA,NA,TRBV2
CASRRGTDTQYF,TGTGCCAGCCGGCGGGGTACAGATACGCAGTATTTT,TRBJ2-3,NA,once,TRBV5-4
CASSQVSGLSYEQYF,TGCGCCAGCAGCCAAGTGAGCGGCCTCTCCTACGAGCAGTACTTC,TRBJ2-7,NA,NA,TRBV4-1
CASRSSGTTNTGELFF,TGTGCCAGTCGCAGTTCCGGGACTACGAACACCGGGGAGCTGTTTTTT,TRBJ2-2,TRBD2,NA,TRBV27
CASSIGGTGGMVGYGYTF,TGTGCCAGCAGCATAGGTGGGACAGGGGGAATGGTGGGCTATGGCTACACCTTC,TRBJ1-2,TRBD1,NA,TRBV7-2
CASSTQPGTIYF,TGTGCCAGTAGTACGCAGCCCGGGACCATATATTTT,TRBJ1-3,NA,few,TRBV19
CASSPRVSVAGQPQHF,TGCGCCAGCAGTCCGAGGGTTTCCGTCGCGGGACAGCCCCAGCATTTT,TRBJ1-5,NA,NA,TRBV23-1
CASSLEAMTGGNQPQHF,TGCGCCAGCAGCTTGGAGGCGATGACGGGGGGCAATCAGCCCCAGCATTTT,TRBJ1-5,NA,once,TRBV5-1
CASSSSSTDTQYF,TGTGCCAGCAGCTCCTCGAGCACAGATACGCAGTATTTT,TRBJ2-3,NA,NA,TRBV5-6
CASSSLAGGNTGELFF,TGTGCCAGCAGCTCCTTAGCGGGGGGGAACACCGGGGAGCTGTTTTTT,TRBJ2-2,TRBD2,NA,TRBV7-2
CASWNRGDGYGYTF,TGTGCCAGCTGGAACAGGGGGGACGGCTATGGCTACACCTTC,TRBJ1-2,TRBD1,NA,TRBV2
CASSQDLGTNEKLFF,TGCGCCAGCAGCCAAGATCTCGGGACTAATGAAAAACTATTTTTT,TRBJ1-4,NA,NA,TRBV4-1
CASSLRTENTEAFF,TGCGCCAGCAGCCTCAGGACAGAGAACACTGAAGCTTTCTTT,TRBJ1-1,NA,NA,TRBV5-1
CASSRDRVGFWTEAFF,TGTGCCAGCAGTCGGGACAGGGTAGGATTTTGGACTGAAGCTTTCTTT,TRBJ1-1,TRBD1,NA,TRBV27